These 19 T cell receptor beta chains were all obtained from the same sample, sequenced in a study of blood T cells in healthy people across ages. The authors ran a second PCR of about 6 to 11 cycles using a sample-barcoded 5' primer and a J-beta primer mix. TCRdb reanalysed the 5' RACE reads using MiXCR and keeps one entry per CDR3 protein. The repertoire holds 650,000 to 1,000,000 distinct CDR3 sequences, about 34% seen once, with 10% to 15% in the top ten. Sample: blood. These receptors came from a man younger than 35 in good health.

This clonotype occurred many times. V usage is TRBV29-1 and J usage is TRBJ2-6, with D perhaps matching TRBD1 or TRBD2 (5 bases each). With 3 bases removed from V and 1 base from J, the gap between germline ends came to 13 bases. Germline loops: CDR1 SQVTM, CDR2 ANQGSEA. This CDR3 comprises 16 residues. CDR3 sequence reads: CSVDGTEPSGANVLTF. DNA of the CDR3: TGCAGCGTTGATGGGACGGAACCATCTGGGGCCAACGTCCTGACTTTC.

This CDR3 is CASSVFPGESYEQYF. CDR3 in DNA: TGTGCCAGCAGCGTGTTCCCGGGGGAATCCTACGAGCAGTACTTC. The chain couples TRBV9 to TRBJ2-7; D may be TRBD2 (6 bases). The germline CDR1 and CDR2 sequences are SGDLS and YYNGEE. CDR3 size: 15 residues. Trimming took off 2 bases at V and 1 base at J, with 13 bases between the two ends. The complete variable domain, with remaining parts taken from reference TRBV9 and TRBJ2-7, reads DSGVTQTPKHLITATGQRVTLRCSPRSGDLSVYWYQQSLDQGLQFLIQYYNGEERAKGNILERFSAQQFPDLHSELNLSSLELGDSALYFCASSVFPGESYEQYFGPGTRLTVT.

This sequence joins TRBV15 and TRBJ1-1; a possible D gene is TRBD1 (5 bases). Germline CDR1 is LNHNV and CDR2 is YYDKDF (reference sequence). The length of the CDR3 is 14 residues. V lost 3 bases and J 4 bases, leaving 12 bases between the germline ends. DNA for the CDR3: TGTGCCACCAGCAGCCCCGGGGGGGGCACTGAAGCTTTCTTT. Amino acids: CATSSPGGGTEAFF.

This clonotype was recorded a few times. The chain links TRBV2 to TRBJ2-1, with 9 bases aligning to TRBD1. Germline V gene lookup returns CDR1 SNHLY and CDR2 FYNNEI. The CDR3 is 15 amino acids. J lost 0 bases, V lost 3 bases, and 0 bases had no gene match. This CDR3 is CASSETGGSYNEQFF. Written as DNA, the CDR3 is TGTGCCAGCAGTGAGACAGGGGGCTCCTACAATGAGCAGTTCTTC.

The genes are TRBV4-3 and TRBJ1-1; D may be TRBD1 (6 bases). This CDR3 has 16 amino acids. CDR1 is LGHNA and CDR2 is YSLEER in the germline V gene. Between the trimmed V and J ends, which lost 6 bases and 8 bases, there was a span of 25 bases. The CDR3 loop is CASSPNSVRGLGEAFF. The DNA for the CDR3 is TGCGCCAGCAGTCCTAATTCCGTCAGGGGATTGGGCGAAGCTTTCTTT.

This sequence joins TRBV5-1 and TRBJ2-5; TRBD2 matches 8 bases. The CDR3 covers 14 residues. Germline CDR1 is SGHRS and CDR2 is YFSETQ. V was clipped by 4 bases and J by 6 bases; unmatched bases: 8. The CDR3 spells CASSPGTSSKTQYF. CDR3 in DNA: TGCGCCAGCAGCCCCGGGACTAGTAGTAAGACCCAGTACTTC.

The chain recombines TRBV10-3 with TRBJ2-6; D unresolved. In germline, CDR1 is ENHRY, CDR2 SYGVKD. CDR3 length: 16 residues. Trimming pared 2 bases from V and 0 bases from J, leaving 8 bases between. CDR3 sequence: CAISEDSRSGANVLTF. CDR3 DNA: TGTGCCATCAGTGAGGACTCACGCTCTGGGGCCAACGTCCTGACTTTC.

This clonotype has a handful of counts. The chain is built from TRBV12-3 or TRBV12-4 and TRBJ2-3, with 14 bases that match TRBD2. V lost 8 bases, J lost 4 bases, and 2 bases stayed unmatched. The CDR3 has 14 residues. CDR3 amino acids: CASGTSGGSDTQYF. CDR3 in DNA: TGTGCCAGCGGGACTAGCGGGGGATCAGATACGCAGTATTTT.

The count of this clonotype is one. In DNA form, the CDR3 reads TGCGCCAGCAGTGAGTCCTGGGACTACTCCTACGAGCAGTACTTC. Translation gives CASSESWDYSYEQYF. The genes are TRBV10-2 and TRBJ2-7, with TRBD2 matching over 7 bases. Trimming removed 0 bases from V and 0 bases from J; junction bases left unmatched: 2. Per germline, CDR1 WSHSY and CDR2 SAAADI. The CDR3 has 15 residues.

V is TRBV9 and J is TRBJ1-1, with D maybe TRBD1 (6 bases). Trimming stripped 4 bases from V and 5 bases from J, with 18 bases between. The CDR3 length is 15 residues. Germline CDR1 is SGDLS and CDR2 is YYNGEE. The CDR3, as DNA: TGTGCCAGCAGCCCGAGGGGGGGCCTGGGGACTGAAGCTTTCTTT. Protein: CASSPRGGLGTEAFF.

This clonotype was detected ten times or more. V usage is TRBV12-3 or TRBV12-4 and J usage is TRBJ1-4; the D is unclear. V lost 3 bases to trimming and J lost 7 bases, with 12 bases between them. The CDR3 sequence is 14 residues long. The CDR3 nucleotides read TGTGCCAGCAGTTTGCAGCCTGATACTGAAAAACTGTTTTTT. Amino acid sequence: CASSLQPDTEKLFF.

This clonotype has a handful of counts. V gene TRBV7-2 combines with J gene TRBJ2-2; D gene uncertain. Germline CDR1 reads SGHTA; CDR2 reads FQGNSA. V lost 5 bases to trimming and J lost 2 bases, with 15 bases between them. The CDR3 spans 16 residues. This chain's CDR3 is CASSTMEPLNTGELFF. The CDR3 coding sequence is TGTGCCAGCAGCACCATGGAACCCTTAAACACCGGGGAGCTGTTTTTT. Full variable domain (outside the CDR3, taken from reference TRBV7-2 and TRBJ2-2): GAGVSQSPSNKVTEKGKDVELRCDPISGHTALYWYRQSLGQGLEFLIYFQGNSAPDKSGLPSDRFSAERTGGSVSTLTIQRTQQEDSAVYLCASSTMEPLNTGELFFGEGSRLTVL.

This clonotype turned up a few times. The chain combines TRBV10-3 with TRBJ1-4, with a possible D match to TRBD1 (6 bases). Trimming pared 6 bases from V and 8 bases from J, leaving 13 bases between. Germline assignment: CDR1 ENHRY and CDR2 SYGVKD. This CDR3 contains 13 residues. This chain's CDR3 is CAISHRVEEKLFF. CDR3 in DNA: TGTGCCATCAGCCACAGGGTAGAAGAAAAACTGTTTTTT.

The rearrangement links TRBV4-3 to TRBJ1-2; maybe TRBD1 (5 bases). Trimming cost V 0 bases and J 1 base, with 12 bases left between them. The CDR3 length is 16 residues. CDR1 is LGHNA and CDR2 is YSLEER in the germline V gene. CDR3 nucleotide sequence: TGCGCCAGCAGCCAAGATAAAAGACAGATTAACTATGGCTACACCTTC. It translates to CASSQDKRQINYGYTF.

In this sample, this clonotype turned up many times. This chain joins TRBV12-3 or TRBV12-4 and TRBJ1-2; 7 nucleotides match TRBD1. The CDR3 is 14 residues long. J lost 8 bases, V lost 4 bases, and 10 bases had no gene match. CDR3 protein: CASSSLRGRLGYTF. CDR3 nucleotide sequence: TGTGCCAGCAGTTCCCTAAGGGGGCGGTTGGGCTACACCTTC.

This clonotype was recorded a few times. The chain uses TRBV11-2 and TRBJ2-1; D is possibly TRBD1 or TRBD2 (5 bases each). The V gene's germline CDR1 is SGHAT and CDR2 FQNNGV. The CDR3 contains 14 residues. Trimming cost V 4 bases and J 8 bases, with 15 bases left between them. The CDR3 region has the DNA TGTGCCAGCAGCTCCACCGGCAGGGACGATGAGCAGTTCTTC. This gives the protein CASSSTGRDDEQFF.

The chain combines TRBV20-1 with TRBJ1-1; D is perhaps TRBD1 (5 bases). Germline CDR1 and CDR2: DFQATT and SNEGSKA (reference sequence). The CDR3 is 15 residues long. V lost 2 bases and J 1 base, leaving 14 bases between the germline ends. The CDR3 spells CSARRFGAENTEAFF. DNA for the CDR3: TGCAGTGCTAGAAGGTTCGGGGCAGAGAACACTGAAGCTTTCTTT.

The rearrangement links TRBV7-2 to TRBJ2-2; D gene unclear. The CDR3 runs to 14 residues. Germline CDR1 reads SGHTA; CDR2 reads FQGNSA. Trimming pared 6 bases from V and 5 bases from J, leaving 13 bases between. The CDR3: CASSSVGRTGELFF. The DNA of the CDR3 is TGTGCCAGCAGTTCAGTTGGAAGGACCGGGGAGCTGTTTTTT.

Comments on this clonotype: The germline gene is not matched at one end of the junction; a read error may be the cause. The rearrangement uses TRBV29-1 and TRBJ2-3, with D hard to call. This CDR3 is 11 amino acids long. Per germline, CDR1 SQVTM and CDR2 ANQGSEA. In DNA, the CDR3 is TGCAGCGTGGGGAATACAGATGCGCAGTATTTT. It encodes CSVGNTDAQYF.